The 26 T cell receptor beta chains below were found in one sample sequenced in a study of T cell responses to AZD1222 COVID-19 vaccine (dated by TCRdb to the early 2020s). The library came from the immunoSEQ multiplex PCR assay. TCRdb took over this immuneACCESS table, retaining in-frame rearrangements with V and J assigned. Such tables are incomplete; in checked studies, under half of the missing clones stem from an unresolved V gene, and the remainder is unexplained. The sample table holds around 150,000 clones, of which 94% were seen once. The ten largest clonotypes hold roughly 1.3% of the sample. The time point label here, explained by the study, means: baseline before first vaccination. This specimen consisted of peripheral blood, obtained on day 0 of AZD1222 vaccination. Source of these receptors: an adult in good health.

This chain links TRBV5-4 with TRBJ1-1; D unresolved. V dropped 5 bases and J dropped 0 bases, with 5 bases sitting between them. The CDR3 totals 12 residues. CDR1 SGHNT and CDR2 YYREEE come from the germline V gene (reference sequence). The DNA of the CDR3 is TGTGCCAGCAGTAAACTGAACACTGAAGCTTTCTTT. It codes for CASSKLNTEAFF. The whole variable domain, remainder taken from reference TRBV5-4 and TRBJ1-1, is ETGVTQSPTHLIKTRGQQVTLRCSSQSGHNTVSWYQQALGQGPQFIFQYYREEENGRGNFPPRFSGLQFPNYSSELNVNALELDDSALYLCASSKLNTEAFFGQGTRLTVV.

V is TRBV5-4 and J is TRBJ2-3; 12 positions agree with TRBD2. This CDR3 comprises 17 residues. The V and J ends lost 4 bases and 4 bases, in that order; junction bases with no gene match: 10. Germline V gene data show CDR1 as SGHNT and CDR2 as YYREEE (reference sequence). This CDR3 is CASSPSGGAVRADTQYF. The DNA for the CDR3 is TGTGCCAGCAGCCCTAGCGGGGGGGCGGTTAGGGCAGATACGCAGTATTTT.

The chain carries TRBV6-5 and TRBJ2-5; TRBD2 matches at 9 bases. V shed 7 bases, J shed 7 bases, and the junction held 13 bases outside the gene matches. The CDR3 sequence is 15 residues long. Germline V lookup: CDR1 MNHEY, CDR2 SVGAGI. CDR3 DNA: TGTGCCAGCAACGAAGGCGTAGCGGGGGAGGGGACCCAGTACTTC. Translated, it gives CASNEGVAGEGTQYF.

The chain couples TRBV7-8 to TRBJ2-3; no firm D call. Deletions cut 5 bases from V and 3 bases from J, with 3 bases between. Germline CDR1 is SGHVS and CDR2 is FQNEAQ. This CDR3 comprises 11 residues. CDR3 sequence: CASSRTDTQYF. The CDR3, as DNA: TGTGCCAGCAGCAGAACAGATACGCAGTATTTT. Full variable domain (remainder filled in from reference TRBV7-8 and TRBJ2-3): GAGVSQSPRYKVAKRGQDVALRCDPISGHVSLFWYQQALGQGPEFLTYFQNEAQLDKSGLPSDRFFAERPEGSVSTLKIQRTQQEDSAVYLCASSRTDTQYFGPGTRLTVL.

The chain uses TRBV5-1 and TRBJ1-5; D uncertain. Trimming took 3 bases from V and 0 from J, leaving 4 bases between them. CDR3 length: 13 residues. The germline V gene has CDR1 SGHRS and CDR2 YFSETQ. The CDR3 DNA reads TGCGCCAGCAGCTGGGATAGCAATCAGCCCCAGCATTTT. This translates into CASSWDSNQPQHF.

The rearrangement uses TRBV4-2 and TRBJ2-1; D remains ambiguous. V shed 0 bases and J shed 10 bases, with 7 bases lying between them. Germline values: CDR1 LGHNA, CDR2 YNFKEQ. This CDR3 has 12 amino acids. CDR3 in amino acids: CASSQDGAEQFF. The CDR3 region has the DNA TGTGCCAGCAGCCAAGATGGCGCGGAGCAGTTCTTC.

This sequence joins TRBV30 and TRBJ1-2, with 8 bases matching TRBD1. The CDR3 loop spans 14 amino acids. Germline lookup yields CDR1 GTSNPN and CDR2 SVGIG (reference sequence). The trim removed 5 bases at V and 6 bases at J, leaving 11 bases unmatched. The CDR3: CAWDRTGTVDGYTF. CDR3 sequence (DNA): TGTGCCTGGGATCGGACAGGGACGGTTGATGGCTACACCTTC.

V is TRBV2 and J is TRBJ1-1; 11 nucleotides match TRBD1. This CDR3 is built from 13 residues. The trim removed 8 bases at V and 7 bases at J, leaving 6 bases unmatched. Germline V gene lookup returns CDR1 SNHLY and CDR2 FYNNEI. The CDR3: CASAKGTGGEAFF. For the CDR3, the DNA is TGTGCCAGCGCCAAAGGGACAGGGGGTGAAGCTTTCTTT.

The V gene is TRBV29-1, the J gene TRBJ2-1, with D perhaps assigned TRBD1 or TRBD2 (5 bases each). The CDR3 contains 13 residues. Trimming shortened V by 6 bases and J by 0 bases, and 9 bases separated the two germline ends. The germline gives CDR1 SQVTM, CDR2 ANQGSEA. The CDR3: CSVVGVSYNEQFF. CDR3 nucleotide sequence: TGCAGCGTGGTGGGGGTCTCCTACAATGAGCAGTTCTTC.

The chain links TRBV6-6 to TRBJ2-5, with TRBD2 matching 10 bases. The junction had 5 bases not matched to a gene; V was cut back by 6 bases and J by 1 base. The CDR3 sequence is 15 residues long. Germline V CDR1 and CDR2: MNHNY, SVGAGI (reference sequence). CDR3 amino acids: CASRVAGGRQETQYF. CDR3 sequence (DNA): TGTGCCAGCAGGGTAGCGGGGGGCCGCCAAGAGACCCAGTACTTC.

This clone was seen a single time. The CDR3 DNA reads as TGTGCCAGCAGCTTAGTAGCAGGGGGCGGTGAAGCTTTCTTT. This sequence encodes CASSLVAGGGEAFF. J is TRBJ1-1 and V is TRBV7-8, with 8 nucleotides matching TRBD1. This CDR3 is built from 14 residues. Unmatched junction bases numbered 5, after V lost 1 base and J lost 7 bases. Germline V gives CDR1 SGHVS, CDR2 FQNEAQ.

In DNA form, the CDR3 reads TGTGCCAGCTCACTTCAGCAGGGCGGGACAGGGGGCGGAGAGCAGTACGTC. Its protein is CASSLQQGGTGGGEQYV. The rearrangement uses TRBV18 and TRBJ2-7; 12 nucleotides agree with TRBD1. Germline lookup yields CDR1 KGHSH and CDR2 LQKENI. Germline trimming cut 4 bases from V and 7 bases from J; bases unmatched to any gene: 14. The CDR3 consists of 17 residues.

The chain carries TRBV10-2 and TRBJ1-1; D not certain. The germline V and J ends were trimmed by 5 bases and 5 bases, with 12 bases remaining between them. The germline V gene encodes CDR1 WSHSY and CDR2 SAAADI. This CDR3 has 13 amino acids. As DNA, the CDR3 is TGCGCCAGCAGTCTACTTGGAAGAACTGAAGCTTTCTTT. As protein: CASSLLGRTEAFF.

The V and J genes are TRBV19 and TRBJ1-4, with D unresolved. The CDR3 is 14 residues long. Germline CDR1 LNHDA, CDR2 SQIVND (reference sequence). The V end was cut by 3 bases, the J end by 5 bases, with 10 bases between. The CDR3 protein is CASSIAVRNEKLFF. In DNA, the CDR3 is TGTGCCAGTAGTATTGCGGTGCGAAATGAAAAACTGTTTTTT.

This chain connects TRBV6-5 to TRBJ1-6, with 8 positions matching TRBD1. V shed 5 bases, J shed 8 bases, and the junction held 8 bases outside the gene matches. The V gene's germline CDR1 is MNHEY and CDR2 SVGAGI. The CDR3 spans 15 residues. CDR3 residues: CASSPRTGTHSPLHF. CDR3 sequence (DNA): TGTGCCAGCAGTCCCCGGACAGGGACCCATTCACCCCTCCACTTT.

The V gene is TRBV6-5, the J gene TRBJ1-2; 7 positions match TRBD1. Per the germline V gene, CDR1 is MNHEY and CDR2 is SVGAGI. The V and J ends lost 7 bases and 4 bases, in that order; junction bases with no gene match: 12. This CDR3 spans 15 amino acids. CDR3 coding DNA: TGTGCCAGCATCCCTACGACAGGGCTGGGCTATGGCTACACCTTC. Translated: CASIPTTGLGYGYTF.

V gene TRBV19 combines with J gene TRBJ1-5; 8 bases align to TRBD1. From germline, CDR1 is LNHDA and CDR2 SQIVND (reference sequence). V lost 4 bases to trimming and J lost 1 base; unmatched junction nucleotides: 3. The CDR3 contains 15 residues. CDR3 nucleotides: TGTGCCAGTAGTAAGAACAGGGGGAGCAATCAGCCCCAGCATTTT. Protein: CASSKNRGSNQPQHF.

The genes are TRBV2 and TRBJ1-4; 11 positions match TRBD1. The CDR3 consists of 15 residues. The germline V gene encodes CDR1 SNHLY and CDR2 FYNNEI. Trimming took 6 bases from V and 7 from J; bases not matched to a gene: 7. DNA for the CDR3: TGTGCCAGCAGGCCAGGACAGGGGGCGTTTGAAAAACTGTTTTTT. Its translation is CASRPGQGAFEKLFF.

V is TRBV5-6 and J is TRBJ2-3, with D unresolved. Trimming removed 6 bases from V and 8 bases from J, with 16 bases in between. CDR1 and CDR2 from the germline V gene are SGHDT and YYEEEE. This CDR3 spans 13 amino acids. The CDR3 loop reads CASKSVGFGTQYF. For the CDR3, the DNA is TGTGCCAGCAAGAGTGTCGGGTTCGGTACGCAGTATTTT.

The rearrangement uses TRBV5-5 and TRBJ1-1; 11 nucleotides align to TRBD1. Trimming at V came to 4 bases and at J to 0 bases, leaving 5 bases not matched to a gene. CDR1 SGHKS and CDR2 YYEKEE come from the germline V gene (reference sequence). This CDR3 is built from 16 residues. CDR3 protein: CASSLRTGGLNTEAFF. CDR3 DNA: TGTGCCAGCAGCCTAAGGACAGGGGGCTTGAACACTGAAGCTTTCTTT.

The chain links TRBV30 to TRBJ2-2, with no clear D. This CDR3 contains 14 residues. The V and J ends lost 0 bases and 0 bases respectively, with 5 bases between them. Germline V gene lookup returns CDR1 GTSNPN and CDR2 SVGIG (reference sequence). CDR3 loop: CAWSVSSNTGELFF. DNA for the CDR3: TGTGCCTGGAGTGTATCGTCGAACACCGGGGAGCTGTTTTTT.

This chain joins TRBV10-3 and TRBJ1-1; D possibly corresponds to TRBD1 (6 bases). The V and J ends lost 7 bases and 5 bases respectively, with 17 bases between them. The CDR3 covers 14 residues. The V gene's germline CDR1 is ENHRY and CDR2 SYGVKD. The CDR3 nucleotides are TGTGCCATCACTCTGGGGCAGGGGAAGACTGAAGCTTTCTTT. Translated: CAITLGQGKTEAFF.

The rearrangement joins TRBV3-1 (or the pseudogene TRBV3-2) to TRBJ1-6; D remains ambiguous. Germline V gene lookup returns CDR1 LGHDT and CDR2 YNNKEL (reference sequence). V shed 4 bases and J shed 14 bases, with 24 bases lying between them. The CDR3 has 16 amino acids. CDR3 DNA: TGTGCCAGCAGCCTAACCTGGGCAGCGGCGAAGCTGGCCCTCCACTTT. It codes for CASSLTWAAAKLALHF.

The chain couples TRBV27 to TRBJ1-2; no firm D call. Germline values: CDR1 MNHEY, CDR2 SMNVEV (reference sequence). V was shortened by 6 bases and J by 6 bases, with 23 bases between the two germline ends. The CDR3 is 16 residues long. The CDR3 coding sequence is TGTGCCAGCAGCGAGACCATTTCAACCGTTATCGATGGCTACACCTTC. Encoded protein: CASSETISTVIDGYTF.

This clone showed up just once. The CDR3 bases are TGTGCCAGCAGTAGGGGGGGGCCGGGCCAAGAGACCCAGTACTTC. This codes for CASSRGGPGQETQYF. The chain employs TRBV5-4 and TRBJ2-5; tentatively, D is TRBD2 (7 bases). Trimming stripped 5 bases from V and 1 base from J, with 15 bases between. The CDR3 totals 15 residues. Germline assignment: CDR1 SGHNT and CDR2 YYREEE (reference sequence). Together with reference TRBV5-4 and TRBJ2-5, the CDR3 gives the full variable domain: ETGVTQSPTHLIKTRGQQVTLRCSSQSGHNTVSWYQQALGQGPQFIFQYYREEENGRGNFPPRFSGLQFPNYSSELNVNALELDDSALYLCASSRGGPGQETQYFGPGTRLLVL.

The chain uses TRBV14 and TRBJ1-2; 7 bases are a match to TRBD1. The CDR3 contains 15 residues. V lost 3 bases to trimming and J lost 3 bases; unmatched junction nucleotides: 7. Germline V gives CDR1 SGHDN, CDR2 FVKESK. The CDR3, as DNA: TGTGCCAGCAGCCAGGAACAGGGGCCCTACTATGGCTACACCTTC. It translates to CASSQEQGPYYGYTF.